The 31 T cell receptor beta chains listed next were all sequenced from one sample in a study of naive and memory T cell subsets. Two oligonucleotides, mixed equimolar, formed the beta constant-region primer covering TRBC1 and TRBC2. The ligated cDNA underwent four PCR rounds using SP2 and nested alpha and beta constant-region primers. Using its own MiXCR run on the UMI-ligation and nested PCR reads, TCRdb lists one record per CDR3 protein. The table records roughly 140,000 distinct CDR3 sequences, 15% to 25% of them present only once. Study-wide points: Possibly reflecting memory cells re-expressing CD45RA, a few larger clonotypes occurred in naive repertoires, especially CD8.

These receptors lack a known antigen. Specimen: naive CD8+ T cells from blood. Every receptor here comes from a human donor in good health.

With regard to this clonotype: One base away lies a much larger clone, so this may be a sequencing read error. The rearrangement uses TRBV4-2 and TRBJ1-1; D not resolved. The ends were cut back, 1 base at V and 3 bases at J, with 3 bases in the middle. CDR1 and CDR2 (germline): LGHNA, YNFKEQ. The CDR3 sequence is 12 residues long. The CDR3: CASSQGDTEAFF. The CDR3 DNA is TGTGCCAGCAGCCAAGGGGACACTGAAGCTTTCTTT.

This clonotype was seen a few times. The CDR3 coding sequence is TGTGCCAGCAGTTCAGGGACGGGGCGGGGAAAACTGTTTTTT. It codes for CASSSGTGRGKLFF. The chain recombines TRBV6-5 with TRBJ1-4; maybe TRBD1 (5 bases). Germline V lookup: CDR1 MNHEY, CDR2 SVGAGI. The ends were cut back, 4 bases at V and 10 bases at J, with 16 bases in the middle. This CDR3 has 14 amino acids.

This clonotype was detected only a few times. V and J are TRBV28 and TRBJ2-7, with 7 bases identical to TRBD2. The germline V gene has CDR1 MDHEN and CDR2 SYDVKM. The CDR3 spans 13 residues. V shed 7 bases, J shed 3 bases, and the junction held 6 bases outside the gene matches. The CDR3 loop reads CASNPLADYEQYF. The CDR3 nucleotides read TGTGCCAGCAACCCTCTAGCGGACTACGAGCAGTACTTC.

The chain joins TRBV28 to TRBJ2-7; D gene uncertain. The CDR3 loop spans 16 amino acids. CDR1 and CDR2 from the germline V gene are MDHEN and SYDVKM. The V end lost 3 bases, the J end lost 0 bases, and 15 bases lay between the germline ends. The CDR3 loop reads CASSFGAVESSYEQYF. CDR3 sequence (DNA): TGTGCCAGCAGTTTTGGTGCCGTTGAGAGCTCCTACGAGCAGTACTTC.

This clonotype was observed a handful of times. The V gene is TRBV13, the J gene TRBJ2-7; D may correspond to TRBD1 or TRBD2 (5 bases each). The CDR3 loop spans 17 amino acids. Germline V lookup: CDR1 PRHDT, CDR2 FYEKMQ (reference sequence). The V and J ends lost 2 bases and 0 bases respectively, with 17 bases between them. The CDR3, as DNA: TGTGCCAGCAGCTTACATGAAGAGGGGATTGTCTCCTACGAGCAGTACTTC. Protein sequence: CASSLHEEGIVSYEQYF. The entire variable domain, with the rest obtained from reference TRBV13 and TRBJ2-7, is as follows: AAGVIQSPRHLIKEKRETATLKCYPIPRHDTVYWYQQGPGQDPQFLISFYEKMQSDKGSIPDRFSAQQFSDYHSELNMSSLELGDSALYFCASSLHEEGIVSYEQYFGPGTRLTVT.

In this sample, this clonotype turned up a few times. V is TRBV7-9 and J is TRBJ1-2; the D is unclear. The CDR3 runs to 13 residues. V lost 5 bases, J lost 1 base, and 8 bases lay in between. Germline assignment: CDR1 SEHNR and CDR2 FQNEAQ (reference sequence). The DNA for the CDR3 is TGTGCCAGCAGCGCCCGAGATAACTATGGCTACACCTTC. This encodes CASSARDNYGYTF.

The V and J genes are TRBV12-3 or TRBV12-4 and TRBJ2-1; 10 bases map to TRBD2. This CDR3 spans 18 amino acids. V lost 4 bases to trimming and J lost 8 bases; unmatched junction nucleotides: 17. CDR3 sequence reads: CASSSPLLLAGVRYEQFF. CDR3 nucleotides: TGTGCCAGCAGTTCACCGCTCCTCCTAGCGGGAGTTAGATATGAGCAGTTCTTC.

In the case of this clonotype: One end of the junction fails to match germline, which may point to a read error. This chain uses TRBV4-1 with TRBJ2-1, with 7 positions matching TRBD2. Germline CDR1 MGHRA, CDR2 YSYEKL. This CDR3 region has 13 residues. The CDR3 DNA reads as TGCGCCAGCAGCCAAGTGGGTAGCGGGCGAGGGGTCTTC. Translating it yields CASSQVGSGRGVF.

The CDR3, as DNA: TGCAGTGCCCCTACGACAGGGGAAAGAAGAAAACTGTTTTTT. Amino acid sequence: CSAPTTGERRKLFF. The chain couples TRBV20-1 to TRBJ1-4, with 8 positions matching TRBD1. V trimming: 6 bases; J trimming: 10 bases; junction bases outside the gene matches: 13. Germline CDR1 reads DFQATT; CDR2 reads SNEGSKA (reference sequence). This CDR3 has 14 residues.

In its sample, this clonotype was seen a few times. The chain employs TRBV7-8 and TRBJ2-3; TRBD2 matches 9 bases. Germline assignment: CDR1 SGHVS and CDR2 FQNEAQ. The CDR3 extends over 19 amino acids. V lost 5 bases, J lost 3 bases, and 18 bases stayed unmatched. The CDR3 DNA follows: TGTGCCAGCAGCCTACATAGCGGGGGCGATATATTCAGGACAGATACGCAGTATTTT. Translating gives CASSLHSGGDIFRTDTQYF.

This chain connects TRBV29-1 to TRBJ2-7, with a weak D call TRBD1 (5 bases). The germline V gene encodes CDR1 SQVTM and CDR2 ANQGSEA. The CDR3 has 13 amino acids. V lost 7 bases, J lost 4 bases, and 17 bases lay in between. The CDR3, as DNA: TGCAGCGCTAGTGGTCCGACAGATTACGAGCAGTACTTC. Protein product: CSASGPTDYEQYF.

At least ten counts were recorded for this clonotype. The chain is built from TRBV6-6 and TRBJ2-2, with 7 bases that match TRBD1. Losses at the gene ends were 6 bases for V and 5 bases for J; bases not matched to a gene: 6. The length of the CDR3 is 14 residues. Per germline, CDR1 MNHNY and CDR2 SVGAGI (reference sequence). The CDR3 here is CASSQGTETGELFF. DNA of the CDR3: TGTGCCAGCAGCCAGGGGACAGAGACCGGGGAGCTGTTTTTT.

Only a few counts were recorded for this clonotype. The V and J genes are TRBV7-8 and TRBJ2-1; D is uncertain. CDR1 and CDR2 (germline): SGHVS, FQNEAQ. V shed 5 bases and J shed 0 bases, with 11 bases lying between them. CDR3 size: 15 residues. The DNA for the CDR3 is TGTGCCAGCAGCCTGACAATAAGCTCCTACAATGAGCAGTTCTTC. It codes for CASSLTISSYNEQFF.

The chain links TRBV19 to TRBJ1-2, with 7 bases lining up with TRBD1. The germline V gene encodes CDR1 LNHDA and CDR2 SQIVND (reference sequence). V shed 3 bases and J 1 base; nucleotides not matched to a gene: 5. CDR3 size: 15 residues. The CDR3 region is CASSIPGTVNYGYTF. Written as DNA, the CDR3 is TGTGCCAGTAGTATCCCCGGGACAGTTAACTATGGCTACACCTTC.

This clonotype was detected a few times. The V and J genes are TRBV7-2 and TRBJ2-1, with 8 bases identical to TRBD2. CDR1 and CDR2 (germline): SGHTA, FQGNSA. CDR3 length: 14 residues. V trimming: 3 bases; J trimming: 4 bases; junction bases outside the gene matches: 2. The CDR3 DNA follows: TGTGCCAGCAGCTTCGCGGGAGGATACAATGAGCAGTTCTTC. Translated, it gives CASSFAGGYNEQFF.

The CDR3 sequence is CASSRFRQDNQPQHF. CDR3 coding DNA: TGTGCCAGCAGTCGATTTAGACAGGACAATCAGCCCCAGCATTTT. The V call is TRBV6-6, the J call TRBJ1-5, with D possibly matching TRBD1 (6 bases). Germline loops: CDR1 MNHNY, CDR2 SVGAGI (reference sequence). Trimming removed 5 bases from V and 3 bases from J, with 14 bases in between. The CDR3 has 15 residues.

This clonotype has just a few counts. The chain combines TRBV9 with TRBJ2-7; D may be TRBD2 (6 bases). This CDR3 has 15 amino acids. Looked up from germline, CDR1 is SGDLS and CDR2 is YYNGEE. Trimming stripped 0 bases from V and 2 bases from J, with 12 bases between. CDR3 nucleotides: TGTGCCAGCAGCGTAGGAGGCGGAGGGGCCTACGAGCAGTACTTC. This sequence encodes CASSVGGGGAYEQYF.

V usage is TRBV28 and J usage is TRBJ2-7, with D possibly TRBD1 on 6 matching bases. The CDR3 is 14 amino acids. V was shortened by 4 bases and J by 0 bases, with 10 bases between the two germline ends. CDR1 and CDR2 from the germline V gene are MDHEN and SYDVKM. The CDR3 sequence is CASSWWDNSYEQYF. In DNA form, the CDR3 reads TGTGCCAGCAGTTGGTGGGACAACTCCTACGAGCAGTACTTC.

The chain employs TRBV6-2 or TRBV6-3 and TRBJ2-2; D is possibly TRBD1 (6 bases). V was clipped by 4 bases and J by 4 bases, with 10 bases between them. The germline gives CDR1 MNHEY, CDR2 SVGEGT. There are 14 residues in the CDR3. Here the CDR3 DNA reads TGTGCCAGCAGTTCGGACAGACTCACCGGGGAGCTGTTTTTT. Encoded protein: CASSSDRLTGELFF.

This clonotype was detected only a few times. V gene TRBV20-1 combines with J gene TRBJ2-7, with TRBD2 matching over 13 bases. Germline assignment: CDR1 DFQATT and CDR2 SNEGSKA (reference sequence). Germline trimming cut 0 bases from V and 2 bases from J; bases unmatched to any gene: 10. This CDR3 is built from 18 residues. CDR3 protein: CSARDRTSGSRDAYEQYF. The DNA for the CDR3 is TGCAGTGCTAGAGATAGGACTAGCGGGAGCCGGGACGCCTACGAGCAGTACTTC.

The rearrangement joins TRBV5-1 to TRBJ2-1, with D perhaps matching TRBD2 (5 bases). The CDR3 consists of 14 residues. The V gene's germline CDR1 is SGHRS and CDR2 YFSETQ. V was shortened by 3 bases and J by 1 base, with 8 bases between the two germline ends. Here the CDR3 reads CASSSLASYNEQFF. The CDR3 bases are TGCGCCAGCAGCTCATTAGCGTCCTACAATGAGCAGTTCTTC.

The sample holds a few counts of this clonotype. The V gene is TRBV11-2, the J gene TRBJ2-7, with TRBD1 matching over 11 bases. The CDR3 is 16 residues long. In germline, CDR1 is SGHAT, CDR2 FQNNGV. J lost 7 bases, V lost 2 bases, and 10 bases had no gene match. DNA for the CDR3: TGTGCCAGCAGCTTAATCGGGACAGGGGGAATGGGGGAGCAGTACTTC. Translation: CASSLIGTGGMGEQYF.

This clonotype appeared a few times. This chain joins TRBV14 and TRBJ2-3, with 7 positions matching TRBD2. This CDR3 region has 16 residues. V gave up 0 bases and J gave up 5 bases; unmatched junction bases: 8. The V gene's germline CDR1 is SGHDN and CDR2 FVKESK. The CDR3 loop is CASSQDLAGALDTQYF. In DNA form, the CDR3 reads TGTGCCAGCAGCCAAGATCTGGCGGGAGCGTTAGATACGCAGTATTTT.

The chain joins TRBV28 to TRBJ2-7, with D perhaps matching TRBD2 (5 bases). Per germline, CDR1 MDHEN and CDR2 SYDVKM. The CDR3 length is 14 residues. Trimming took off 5 bases at V and 5 bases at J, with 16 bases between the two ends. CDR3 residues: CASSPDEISDEQYF. The CDR3 DNA reads as TGTGCCAGCAGTCCGGACGAGATTAGCGACGAGCAGTACTTC.

The chain has TRBV6-5 and TRBJ2-1; D gene uncertain. Deletions cut 10 bases from V and 7 bases from J, with 17 bases between. From germline, CDR1 is MNHEY and CDR2 SVGAGI. The CDR3 totals 13 residues. CDR3 loop: CATTPGHGNEQFF. Here the CDR3 DNA reads TGTGCCACCACACCGGGCCATGGAAATGAGCAGTTCTTC.

This rearrangement joins TRBV12-3 or TRBV12-4 to TRBJ2-7, with D possibly being TRBD1 (5 bases). This CDR3 comprises 15 residues. V was shortened by 2 bases and J by 3 bases, with 14 bases between the two germline ends. CDR3 in amino acids: CASSLSRGPNYEQYF. The CDR3 coding sequence is TGTGCCAGCAGTTTATCAAGGGGCCCGAACTACGAGCAGTACTTC.

The gene calls are TRBV12-3 or TRBV12-4 and TRBJ1-5, with unresolved D. V was trimmed by 6 bases and J by 5 bases, leaving 14 bases between them. CDR3 length: 14 residues. CDR3 coding DNA: TGTGCCAGCAGCATCGGACGGACCCATCAGCCCCAGCATTTT. This sequence encodes CASSIGRTHQPQHF.

This clonotype was observed a few times. CDR3 in amino acids: CASSLSEGDIGDTEAFF. CDR3 DNA sequence: TGTGCCAGCAGCTTATCTGAAGGGGACATAGGGGACACTGAAGCTTTCTTT. V usage is TRBV7-6 and J usage is TRBJ1-1; D might be TRBD1 (6 bases). In germline, CDR1 is SGHVS, CDR2 FNYEAQ. This CDR3 is built from 17 residues. Trimming left V 2 bases short and J 3 bases short, with 19 bases between.

This clonotype has just a few counts. This chain joins TRBV7-8 and TRBJ2-7; D not resolved. V lost 7 bases, J lost 1 base, and 8 bases lay in between. Germline V gives CDR1 SGHVS, CDR2 FQNEAQ. CDR3 length equals 12 residues. CDR3 DNA: TGTGCCAGCACCCAGGCGTCCTACGAGCAGTACTTC. It specifies CASTQASYEQYF.

The V call is TRBV5-1, the J call TRBJ2-5, with a possible D match to TRBD2 (6 bases). Germline assignment: CDR1 SGHRS and CDR2 YFSETQ. V lost 0 bases to trimming and J lost 6 bases, with 15 bases between them. The CDR3 totals 15 residues. The DNA for the CDR3 is TGCGCCAGCAGCTTGGCCTCGGAGGGTCTTCAGACCCAGTACTTC. Its translation is CASSLASEGLQTQYF. The full variable domain, with the rest looked up from reference TRBV5-1 and TRBJ2-5, is KAGVTQTPRYLIKTRGQQVTLSCSPISGHRSVSWYQQTPGQGLQFLFEYFSETQRNKGNFPGRFSGRQFSNSRSEMNVSTLELGDSALYLCASSLASEGLQTQYFGPGTRLLVL.

The chain is built from TRBV10-3 and TRBJ2-7, with TRBD2 as a possible D gene (5 bases). CDR1 and CDR2 from the germline V gene are ENHRY and SYGVKD. This CDR3 contains 14 residues. Trimming shortened V by 3 bases and J by 2 bases, and 11 bases separated the two germline ends. CDR3 amino acids: CAISDEGLPYEQYF. Here the CDR3 DNA reads TGTGCCATCAGTGACGAGGGCTTACCCTACGAGCAGTACTTC.